The 30 T cell receptor beta chains in this list originate from one sample, sequenced in a study of neoadjuvant anti-PD-1 for oral cavity cancer. Assay used: immunoSEQ multiplex PCR; TCRdb lists only in-frame clones, some missing. The table lists 80,000 to 95,000 clones, less than 85% of them singletons. The sample in question was PBMCs, obtained before nivolumab (anti-PD-1) treatment. These receptors came from a person between 35 and 79 years old with oral cavity squamous cell carcinoma.

The genes are TRBV7-7 and TRBJ2-3, with TRBD1 matching 7 bases. This CDR3 is built from 12 residues. Germline-derived CDR1 and CDR2 are SSHAT and FNYEAQ (reference sequence). The CDR3 region has the DNA TGTGCTAGTCAGGGGGGCACAGATACGCAGTATTTT. It yields the protein CASQGGTDTQYF.

This sequence joins TRBV10-3 and TRBJ2-1; tentatively, D is TRBD2 (6 bases). CDR1 is ENHRY and CDR2 is SYGVKD in the germline V gene. The CDR3 loop spans 12 amino acids. The ends were cut back, 6 bases at V and 8 bases at J, with 11 bases in the middle. CDR3 DNA sequence: TGTGCCATCAGCCAGGGCGGGGATGAGCAGTTCTTC. It specifies CAISQGGDEQFF.

The chain is built from TRBV5-1 and TRBJ1-4; TRBD1 agrees at 7 bases. V was clipped by 4 bases and J by 8 bases; unmatched bases: 11. There are 15 residues in the CDR3. Germline lookup yields CDR1 SGHRS and CDR2 YFSETQ. The CDR3 DNA reads TGCGCCAGCAGCACCGGAGGGGGCAAGTCCGAAAAACTGTTTTTT. Encoded protein: CASSTGGGKSEKLFF. Full variable domain (rest looked up from reference TRBV5-1 and TRBJ1-4): KAGVTQTPRYLIKTRGQQVTLSCSPISGHRSVSWYQQTPGQGLQFLFEYFSETQRNKGNFPGRFSGRQFSNSRSEMNVSTLELGDSALYLCASSTGGGKSEKLFFGSGTQLSVL.

The chain combines TRBV7-9 with TRBJ2-1, with D possibly matching TRBD2 (7 bases). CDR1 is SEHNR and CDR2 is FQNEAQ in the germline V gene (reference sequence). Trimming stripped 5 bases from V and 9 bases from J, with 23 bases between. This CDR3 has 16 amino acids. The CDR3 bases are TGTGCCAGCAGCCCAATCCCGGGGGGCGGCGGGGGTGAGCAGTTCTTC. Protein sequence: CASSPIPGGGGGEQFF.

This rearrangement joins TRBV6-1 to TRBJ1-1; D unresolved. Looked up from germline, CDR1 is MNHNS and CDR2 is SASEGT. V dropped 4 bases and J dropped 0 bases, with 6 bases sitting between them. This CDR3 region has 13 residues. The CDR3 nucleotides are TGTGCCAGCAGTGGGGTAATGAACACTGAAGCTTTCTTT. It is translated as CASSGVMNTEAFF.

CDR3 region: CASSGGGAGTQETQYF. The CDR3 nucleotides read TGCGCCAGCAGCGGTGGAGGGGCAGGGACACAAGAGACCCAGTACTTC. The V and J genes are TRBV5-1 and TRBJ2-5; D may correspond to TRBD1 or TRBD2 (6 bases each). Germline V gene sequence: CDR1 SGHRS, CDR2 YFSETQ. The CDR3 covers 16 residues. V lost 4 bases and J lost 2, with 18 bases in between.

Comments on this clone: One end of the junction does not line up with germline, which may come from a read error. The rearrangement uses TRBV9 and TRBJ2-1, with 9 bases identical to TRBD2. This CDR3 is 14 amino acids long. From germline, CDR1 is SGDLS and CDR2 YYNGEE. The DNA of the CDR3 is TGTGCCGGCAGCAGGGTAGCGGGAGTAGGTGAGCAGTTCTTC. It specifies CAGSRVAGVGEQFF.

V usage is TRBV7-8 and J usage is TRBJ1-5, with 10 bases aligning to TRBD1. V trimming: 4 bases; J trimming: 4 bases; junction bases outside the gene matches: 7. CDR1 SGHVS and CDR2 FQNEAQ come from the germline V gene. The CDR3 totals 16 residues. DNA of the CDR3: TGTGCCAGCAGCTCCCGGGACAGGGGAGGGAATCAGCCCCAGCATTTT. Translating it yields CASSSRDRGGNQPQHF.

This sequence joins TRBV30 and TRBJ2-2, with unresolved D. V dropped 0 bases and J dropped 6 bases, with 8 bases sitting between them. The CDR3 consists of 13 residues. Germline V gene sequence: CDR1 GTSNPN, CDR2 SVGIG (reference sequence). The CDR3 nucleotides are TGTGCCTGGAGTGTAAGTGGGTCCGGGGAGCTGTTTTTT. Translating it yields CAWSVSGSGELFF. The entire variable domain, with the rest obtained from reference TRBV30 and TRBJ2-2, is as follows: SQTIHQWPATLVQPVGSPLSLECTVEGTSNPNLYWYRQAAGRGLQLLFYSVGIGQISSEVPQNLSASRPQDRQFILSSKKLLLSDSGFYLCAWSVSGSGELFFGEGSRLTVL.

The chain couples TRBV10-1 to TRBJ2-3; D gene ambiguous. Per the germline V gene, CDR1 is WNHNN and CDR2 is SYGVQD (reference sequence). This CDR3 is built from 17 residues. V dropped 5 bases and J dropped 0 bases, with 18 bases sitting between them. The DNA of the CDR3 is TGCGCCAGCAGTAAAATTTCGGGTTCGGCTAGCACAGATACGCAGTATTTT. This codes for CASSKISGSASTDTQYF.

The chain is built from TRBV4-2 and TRBJ1-1; 10 nucleotides agree with TRBD1. Germline V lookup: CDR1 LGHNA, CDR2 YNFKEQ. This CDR3 spans 15 amino acids. The ends lost 1 base at V and 6 bases at J; junction bases unmatched: 5. CDR3 nucleotides: TGTGCCAGCAGCCAAGCTTCTGGACAGGGGGCTGAAGCTTTCTTT. This sequence encodes CASSQASGQGAEAFF.

The genes are TRBV19 and TRBJ2-7; no clear D. Germline CDR1 LNHDA, CDR2 SQIVND (reference sequence). This CDR3 region has 15 residues. Trimming shortened V by 3 bases and J by 3 bases, and 15 bases separated the two germline ends. As DNA, the CDR3 is TGTGCCAGTAGTATTAGACTCGAAATACACTACGAGCAGTACTTC. Its protein is CASSIRLEIHYEQYF.

The chain links TRBV6-1 to TRBJ2-7, with D possibly being TRBD1 or TRBD2 (5 bases each). Germline V CDR1 and CDR2: MNHNS, SASEGT. The V end was cut by 6 bases, the J end by 0 bases, with 15 bases between. This CDR3 is 15 amino acids long. The CDR3 DNA reads TGTGCCAGCAGGGTAGCCAGGGACGCCTCCTACGAGCAGTACTTC. It translates to CASRVARDASYEQYF.

The chain employs TRBV7-9 and TRBJ1-4, with D tentatively TRBD1 (5 bases). This CDR3 comprises 16 residues. The germline gives CDR1 SEHNR, CDR2 FQNEAQ (reference sequence). The V end lost 0 bases, the J end lost 0 bases, and 8 bases lay between the germline ends. CDR3 loop: CASSLAQGSTNEKLFF. The DNA of the CDR3 is TGTGCCAGCAGCTTAGCGCAGGGATCAACTAATGAAAAACTGTTTTTT.

V usage is TRBV19 and J usage is TRBJ2-1; 9 bases match TRBD2. This CDR3 is 13 amino acids long. The V segment lost 8 bases and the J segment 9 bases; nucleotides outside the gene matches: 8. CDR1 LNHDA and CDR2 SQIVND come from the germline V gene (reference sequence). DNA of the CDR3: TGTGCCAGTCATTCTAGCGGGAAGGTTGAGCAGTTCTTC. Protein product: CASHSSGKVEQFF.

The chain joins TRBV11-2 to TRBJ2-7, with 9 bases identical to TRBD2. V was pared by 0 bases and J by 2 bases, with 8 bases of the junction left unmatched. The germline gives CDR1 SGHAT, CDR2 FQNNGV. This CDR3 has 17 amino acids. The CDR3 DNA reads as TGTGCCAGCAGCTTAGAGGGTGGAGTAGCGGGAGCCTACGAGCAGTACTTC. Translating it yields CASSLEGGVAGAYEQYF.

The chain employs TRBV19 and TRBJ2-5, with 11 bases fitting TRBD1. The V gene's germline CDR1 is LNHDA and CDR2 SQIVND (reference sequence). The CDR3 consists of 14 residues. Losses at the gene ends were 4 bases for V and 7 bases for J; bases not matched to a gene: 5. CDR3 DNA: TGTGCCAGTAGTAGGGACAGGGGGGCCGGGACCCAGTACTTC. Protein: CASSRDRGAGTQYF.

The chain combines TRBV6-1 with TRBJ2-5, with D hard to call. Germline CDR1 reads MNHNS; CDR2 reads SASEGT. This CDR3 is built from 13 residues. V was clipped by 7 bases and J by 5 bases, with 14 bases between them. The CDR3 DNA sequence: TGTGCCAGCACCCCAGATCCCGGGGAGACCCAGTACTTC. This gives the protein CASTPDPGETQYF.

The chain carries TRBV2 and TRBJ2-4, with D unclear. V was clipped by 3 bases and J by 7 bases, with 7 bases between them. CDR1 and CDR2 (germline): SNHLY, FYNNEI. CDR3 length: 12 amino acids. This chain's CDR3 is CASSDNHNIQYF. In DNA, the CDR3 is TGTGCCAGCAGTGATAATCACAACATTCAGTACTTC.

The table lists this clone with a few counts. This chain uses TRBV7-9 with TRBJ2-3, with TRBD1 matching over 8 bases. The germline gives CDR1 SEHNR, CDR2 FQNEAQ (reference sequence). The CDR3 loop spans 14 amino acids. V lost 3 bases to trimming and J lost 3 bases; unmatched junction nucleotides: 2. The CDR3 region has the DNA TGTGCCAGCAGCTTTTGGACAGGGACAGATACGCAGTATTTT. This sequence encodes CASSFWTGTDTQYF.

The J gene is TRBJ2-5, the V gene TRBV5-1; D gene uncertain. The CDR3 consists of 14 residues. Germline values: CDR1 SGHRS, CDR2 YFSETQ. Trimming left V 0 bases short and J 2 bases short, with 8 bases between. CDR3 sequence: CASSLGPKQETQYF. The DNA of the CDR3 is TGCGCCAGCAGCTTGGGGCCAAAACAAGAGACCCAGTACTTC.

This chain connects TRBV20-1 to TRBJ1-2, with 7 bases matching TRBD1. Per the germline V gene, CDR1 is DFQATT and CDR2 is SNEGSKA (reference sequence). The CDR3 has 10 residues. The J segment lost 10 bases and the V segment lost 6 bases, leaving 5 bases of the junction unmatched. The CDR3 bases are TGCAGTGCCATCGACAGGGCCTACACCTTC. Translating gives CSAIDRAYTF.

The CDR3 loop reads CASSRDRAAGELFF. As DNA, the CDR3 is TGTGCCAGCAGCCGGGACAGGGCGGCCGGGGAGCTGTTTTTT. The J gene is TRBJ2-2, the V gene TRBV11-2; TRBD1 agrees at 9 bases. The V and J ends lost 5 bases and 6 bases, in that order; junction bases with no gene match: 4. This CDR3 spans 14 amino acids. CDR1 and CDR2 (germline): SGHAT, FQNNGV.

A few counts support this clone. The chain couples TRBV30 to TRBJ1-2; D might be TRBD1 (6 bases). V lost 2 bases and J lost 4, with 14 bases in between. Germline V gives CDR1 GTSNPN, CDR2 SVGIG (reference sequence). CDR3 length: 14 amino acids. For the CDR3, the DNA is TGTGCCTGGAGTAGGGAGGGGGTTCTCTATGGCTACACCTTC. It is translated as CAWSREGVLYGYTF.

As to this clone: The junction does not match germline at one end; this may be a read error. This sequence joins TRBV20-1 and TRBJ2-1; D may correspond to TRBD1 or TRBD2 (5 bases each). The CDR3 is 11 amino acids. Germline CDR1 DFQATT, CDR2 SNEGSKA (reference sequence). For the CDR3, the DNA is TGCAGTGGGGACGGGCCGAATGAACAGTTCTTC. This gives the protein CSGDGPNEQFF.

V gene TRBV30 combines with J gene TRBJ2-7, with TRBD2 as a possible D gene (6 bases). CDR1 GTSNPN and CDR2 SVGIG come from the germline V gene (reference sequence). The V end lost 7 bases, the J end lost 6 bases, and 16 bases lay between the germline ends. There are 12 residues in the CDR3. The CDR3 loop reads CAFSGTSTEQYF. CDR3 nucleotide sequence: TGTGCCTTTTCGGGGACTTCTACCGAGCAGTACTTC. The full variable domain, in which reference TRBV30 and TRBJ2-7 provide the parts outside the CDR3, is SQTIHQWPATLVQPVGSPLSLECTVEGTSNPNLYWYRQAAGRGLQLLFYSVGIGQISSEVPQNLSASRPQDRQFILSSKKLLLSDSGFYLCAFSGTSTEQYFGPGTRLTVT.

This clone has a single count. The chain has TRBV6-1 and TRBJ2-5; D is ambiguous. V lost 6 bases to trimming and J lost 4 bases, with 15 bases between them. The CDR3 covers 14 residues. Germline loops: CDR1 MNHNS, CDR2 SASEGT. Written as DNA, the CDR3 is TGTGCCAGCAGCCAGCCCCCCGGTGGAGAGACCCAGTACTTC. It encodes CASSQPPGGETQYF.

This clone occurred a few times. The gene calls are TRBV5-1 and TRBJ2-3, with TRBD2 identical over 7 bases. V shed 6 bases, J shed 4 bases, and the junction held 11 bases outside the gene matches. The CDR3 contains 15 residues. Germline loops: CDR1 SGHRS, CDR2 YFSETQ. The CDR3 loop reads CASNGAGVQSDTQYF. CDR3 bases: TGCGCCAGCAACGGGGCGGGAGTGCAGTCAGATACGCAGTATTTT.

The rearrangement joins TRBV2 to TRBJ2-5; D not certain. V was pared by 4 bases and J by 5 bases, with 8 bases between. The germline V gene has CDR1 SNHLY and CDR2 FYNNEI. CDR3 length equals 12 residues. DNA of the CDR3: TGTGCCAGCAGTGCACCAAGGGAGACCCAGTACTTC. Amino acids: CASSAPRETQYF.

J is TRBJ1-2 and V is TRBV6-5; D is ambiguous. The V and J ends lost 6 bases and 7 bases respectively, with 12 bases between them. The CDR3 covers 12 residues. Germline V gene sequence: CDR1 MNHEY, CDR2 SVGAGI. The CDR3 DNA follows: TGTGCCAGCAGCCAAAGCAGAGGTGGCTACACCTTC. Protein product: CASSQSRGGYTF.